This T cell receptor beta chain is drawn from a study of blood T cells in healthy people across ages. For the second PCR, which ran for roughly 7 to 11 cycles, a sample-barcoded 5' primer and a J-beta primer mix were used. TCRdb fed the 5' RACE reads into MiXCR, producing one record per CDR3 protein. The sample includes about 570,000 distinct CDR3 sequences, approximately 25% of them seen just once. The CDR3 length is 13 residues. Germline CDR1 and CDR2: SGHNT and YENEEA. V was pared by 5 bases and J by 7 bases, with 5 bases of the junction left unmatched. The chain combines TRBV11-3 with TRBJ2-1; 7 bases line up with TRBD1. The sequence was collected from a woman in her sixties or seventies in good health. What was sequenced was blood. The CDR3 nucleotides read TGTGCCAGCAGCCGGGGACAGATTAATGAGCAGTTCTTC. Translating it yields CASSRGQINEQFF.